These T cell receptor beta chains were read from a single sample in a study of graft-versus-host responses after intestinal transplantation. Antigens of these TCRs are unknown. Assay used: immunoSEQ multiplex PCR; TCRdb lists only in-frame clones, some missing. The sample gives fewer than 85,000 clones, roughly 94% of which show up once; about 0.53% is in the top ten. The input for sequencing was unstimulated CD8+ T cells sorted from spleen or lymph node cells, taken before intestinal transplant. The receptor set was obtained from a human donor who received an intestinal transplant. CDR3s include the opening cysteine and the closing phenylalanine or tryptophan. D genes are given only for firm matches. Clone size is not always given. Where it is, it says once, few, many or a class for expanded clones.

V	J	size	D	DNA	CDR3
TRBV6-5	TRBJ2-7	NA	TRBD1	TGTGCCAGCCGACAGGGCTTAGTCTACGAGCAGTACTTC	CASRQGLVYEQYF
TRBV5-1	TRBJ2-2	NA	NA	TGCGCCAGCAGCTTTGAAAGATGGGACCGGGGAGCTGTTTTT	CASSFERWDRGAVF
TRBV5-1	TRBJ2-7	NA	NA	TGCGCCAGCAGCTTGCTGGGCTCCTACGAGCAGTACTTC	CASSLLGSYEQYF
TRBV9	TRBJ2-7	NA	NA	TGTGCCAGCAGCTTCCACCCTTATCAGGCCCACGAGCAGTACTTC	CASSFHPYQAHEQYF
TRBV6-1	TRBJ1-5	NA	TRBD1	TGTGCCAGCAGTGAAGACAGGGGGCATAGCAATCAGCCCCAGCATTTT	CASSEDRGHSNQPQHF
TRBV27	TRBJ1-6	NA	NA	TGTGCCAGCAGTCAACCGGACAGATATAATTCACCCCTCCACTTT	CASSQPDRYNSPLHF
TRBV6-1	TRBJ1-6	NA	NA	TGTGCCAGCGATGGGGAGAACTCACCCCTCCACTTT	CASDGENSPLHF
TRBV20-1	TRBJ1-1	NA	TRBD1	TGCAGTGCGCCAGGGGGCGTTGAAGCTTTCTTT	CSAPGGVEAFF
TRBV5-6	TRBJ2-5	NA	NA	TGTGCCAGCAGCTCCTCCGACCAGGAAGAGACCCAGTACTTC	CASSSSDQEETQYF
TRBV13	TRBJ2-1	few	TRBD2	TGTGCCAGCCGCTCCCGGGACTACAACAATGAGCAGTTCTTC	CASRSRDYNNEQFF
TRBV23-1	TRBJ1-2	NA	TRBD1	TGCGCCAGCACCGGGCGGCAGGGGGACTTCTATGGCTACACCTTC	CASTGRQGDFYGYTF
TRBV9	TRBJ1-2	NA	NA	TGTGCCAGCAGCGAAACGACAGGCACGGCCGCTCTTAACTATGGCTACACCTTC	CASSETTGTAALNYGYTF
TRBV13	TRBJ1-6	once	NA	TGTGCCAGCAGCTGGGGTAATTCACCCCTCCACTTT	CASSWGNSPLHF
TRBV6-5	TRBJ1-1	NA	TRBD1	TGTGCCAGCACCGACAGGGCCCCTCTCACTGAAGCTTTCTTT	CASTDRAPLTEAFF
TRBV2	TRBJ1-1	NA	NA	TGTGCCAGCGGAAAACCTACGGGACCCCAAAACACTGAAGCTTTCTTT	CASGKPTGPQNTEAFF
TRBV4-1	TRBJ1-1	NA	NA	TGCGCCAGCAGCCAAGACACCAAAGGTCTCTTGAACACTGAAGCTTTCTTT	CASSQDTKGLLNTEAFF
TRBV6-5	TRBJ2-5	NA	TRBD2	TGTGCCAGCAGCCTCGGGACTAGCGGACAAGAGACCCAGTACTTC	CASSLGTSGQETQYF
TRBV5-4	TRBJ1-1	NA	TRBD1	TGTGCCAGCAGCCCCGACAGGGGGGAAGAAGCTTTCTTT	CASSPDRGEEAFF
TRBV7-7	TRBJ1-2	NA	NA	TGTGCCAGCAGCTTAAATCGGGGGGCGTATGGCTACACCTTC	CASSLNRGAYGYTF
TRBV5-6	TRBJ2-1	once	NA	TGTGCCAGCAGCCCCGCTGGGGGCGGGAGATTCAATGAGCAGTTCTTC	CASSPAGGGRFNEQFF
TRBV4-1	TRBJ1-3	NA	TRBD1	TGCGCCAGCAGCCAAGACACAGGGGTCTCTGGAAACACCATATATTTT	CASSQDTGVSGNTIYF
TRBV13	TRBJ2-2	NA	NA	TGTGCCAGCAGCTTAGTTGCGAACACCGGGGAGCTGTTTTTT	CASSLVANTGELFF
TRBV30	TRBJ2-5	NA	TRBD2	TGTGCCTGGAGTCGGTTCGGGGGAGGGCCGTTAGAGACCCAGTACTTC	CAWSRFGGGPLETQYF
TRBV28	TRBJ1-2	NA	NA	TGTGCCAGCAGCACGACGGGCCTGTGGCAGTCGGAAGATGGCTACACCTTC	CASSTTGLWQSEDGYTF
TRBV10-2	TRBJ2-1	NA	NA	TGCGCCAGCAGTGATAGCGGGACAGCCCTTTACAATGAGCAGTTCTTC	CASSDSGTALYNEQFF
TRBV6-5	TRBJ1-5	NA	NA	TGTGCCAGCAGTTACGGAGGGACGGGCAATCAGCCCCAGCATTTT	CASSYGGTGNQPQHF
TRBV5-6	TRBJ2-7	NA	TRBD2	TGTGCCAGCAGCTTCGGGACTAGCGGAGCCTACGAGCAGTACTTC	CASSFGTSGAYEQYF
TRBV2	TRBJ1-2	NA	NA	TGTGCCAGCACCCAAGGTTTGGGGTACACCCTAACCGATGGCTACACCTTC	CASTQGLGYTLTDGYTF
TRBV28	TRBJ2-1	NA	NA	TGTGCCAGCAGTTTGGCCTTCTCTAGGTTGGGTGAGCAGTTCTTC	CASSLAFSRLGEQFF
TRBV15	TRBJ2-7	NA	NA	TGTGCCACCAGCAGACATGGGGCAGCTGACTCCTACGAGCAGTACTTC	CATSRHGAADSYEQYF
TRBV10-2	TRBJ2-5	once	TRBD2	TGCGCCAGCAGTGAGTTTGGGACTAGCGGGACGGAGACCCAGTACTTC	CASSEFGTSGTETQYF
TRBV29-1	TRBJ2-7	NA	TRBD2	TGCAGCGTTGCCGGAGGACTAGCGGCCTACGAGCAGTACTTC	CSVAGGLAAYEQYF
TRBV2	TRBJ2-4	once	NA	TGTGCCAGCATCCTCCAGAGTGAACTAGCCAAAAACATTCAGTACTTC	CASILQSELAKNIQYF
TRBV2	TRBJ2-1	NA	NA	TGTGCTTCAGGGGGGGTATACAATGAGCAGTTCTTC	CASGGVYNEQFF
TRBV9	TRBJ2-1	NA	TRBD2	TGTGCCAGCAGCGTATATGGACTAGCGGAATACAATGAGCAGTTCTTC	CASSVYGLAEYNEQFF
TRBV6-5	TRBJ2-1	few	TRBD2	TGTGCCAGCAGTTACTTTCTCGGGACTAACAATGAGCAGTTCTTC	CASSYFLGTNNEQFF
TRBV27	TRBJ2-7	NA	NA	TGTGCCAGCAGTTTATCGACTTTAGGACAGCACTTCTACGAGCAGTACTTC	CASSLSTLGQHFYEQYF
TRBV15	TRBJ2-1	once	TRBD2	TGTGCCACCAGCAGAGAGACTAGCGGGAGTCGGGACAATGAGCAGTTCTTC	CATSRETSGSRDNEQFF
TRBV5-1	TRBJ1-3	NA	NA	TGCGCCAGCAGCTTGGACGTCGGGGGTGCAGGAAACACCATATATTTT	CASSLDVGGAGNTIYF
TRBV27	TRBJ2-7	NA	NA	TGTGCCAGCAGTTCCCATATGGTTAATTACGAGCAGTACTTC	CASSSHMVNYEQYF
TRBV30	TRBJ2-1	NA	TRBD1	TGTGCCTGGAGTCACCGGGACAGTCCCTACAATGAGCAGTTCTTC	CAWSHRDSPYNEQFF
TRBV15	TRBJ2-7	NA	NA	TGTGCCACCAGCAGAGCGAGGGGGAACTCCTACGAGCAGTACTTC	CATSRARGNSYEQYF
TRBV5-1	TRBJ2-1	NA	TRBD2	TGCGCCAGCAGCTCGCAAAGCGGGGGTGGATTTATCGATGAGCAGTTCTTC	CASSSQSGGGFIDEQFF
TRBV30	TRBJ2-7	NA	TRBD2	TGTGCCTGGGGGACTAGCGGGAGGGCCGAGCAGTACTTC	CAWGTSGRAEQYF
TRBV14	TRBJ2-1	NA	TRBD2	TGTGCCAGCAGCCCCCAGCGGGAGGGACTTAATGAGCAGTTCTTC	CASSPQREGLNEQFF
TRBV2	TRBJ2-1	NA	NA	TGTGCCAGCAGTGCACAGTACAATGAGCAGTTCTTC	CASSAQYNEQFF